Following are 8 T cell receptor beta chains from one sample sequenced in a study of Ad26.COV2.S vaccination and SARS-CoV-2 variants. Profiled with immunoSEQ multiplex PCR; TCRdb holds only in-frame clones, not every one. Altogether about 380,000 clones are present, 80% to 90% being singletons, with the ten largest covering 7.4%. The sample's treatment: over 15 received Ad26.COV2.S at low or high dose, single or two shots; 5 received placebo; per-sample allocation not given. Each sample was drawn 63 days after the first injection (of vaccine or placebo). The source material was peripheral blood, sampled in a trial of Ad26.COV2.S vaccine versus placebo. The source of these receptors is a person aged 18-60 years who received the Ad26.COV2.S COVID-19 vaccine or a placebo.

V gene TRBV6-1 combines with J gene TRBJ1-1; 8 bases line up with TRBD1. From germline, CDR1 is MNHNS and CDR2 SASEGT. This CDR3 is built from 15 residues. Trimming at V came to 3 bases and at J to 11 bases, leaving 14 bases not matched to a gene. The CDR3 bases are TGTGCCAGCAGTGAGGCAGGGGGCTTTTCTTATTGGGCTTTCTTT. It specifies CASSEAGGFSYWAFF.

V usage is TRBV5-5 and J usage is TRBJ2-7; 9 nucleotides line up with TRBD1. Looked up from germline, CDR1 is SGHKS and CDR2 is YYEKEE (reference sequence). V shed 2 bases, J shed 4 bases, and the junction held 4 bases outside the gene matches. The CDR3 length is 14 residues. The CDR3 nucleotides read TGTGCCAGCAGCTTAGGACAGGGGTTATACGAGCAGTACTTC. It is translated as CASSLGQGLYEQYF. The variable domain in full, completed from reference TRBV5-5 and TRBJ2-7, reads DAGVTQSPTHLIKTRGQQVTLRCSPISGHKSVSWYQQVLGQGPQFIFQYYEKEERGRGNFPDRFSARQFPNYSSELNVNALLLGDSALYLCASSLGQGLYEQYFGPGTRLTVT.

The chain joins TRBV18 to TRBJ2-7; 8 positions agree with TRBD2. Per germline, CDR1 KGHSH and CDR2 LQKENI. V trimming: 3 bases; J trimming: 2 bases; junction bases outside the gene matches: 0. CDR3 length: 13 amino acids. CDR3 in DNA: TGTGCCAGCTCACCGGGACTAGCCTACGAGCAGTACTTC. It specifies CASSPGLAYEQYF.

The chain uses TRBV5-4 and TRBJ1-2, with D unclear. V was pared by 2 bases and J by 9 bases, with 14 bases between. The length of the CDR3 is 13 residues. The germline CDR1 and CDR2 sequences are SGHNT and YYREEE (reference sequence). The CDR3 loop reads CASSFKGANSYTF. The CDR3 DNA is TGTGCCAGCAGCTTTAAGGGAGCAAATAGCTACACCTTC.

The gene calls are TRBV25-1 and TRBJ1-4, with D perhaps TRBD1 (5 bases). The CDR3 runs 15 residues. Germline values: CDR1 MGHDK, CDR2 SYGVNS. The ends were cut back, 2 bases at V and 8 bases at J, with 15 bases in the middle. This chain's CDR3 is CASSERRGMGEKLFF. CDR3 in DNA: TGTGCCAGCAGTGAACGGAGGGGCATGGGGGAAAAACTGTTTTTT. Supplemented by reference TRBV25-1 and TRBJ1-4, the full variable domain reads EADIYQTPRYLVIGTGKKITLECSQTMGHDKMYWYQQDPGMELHLIHYSYGVNSTEKGDLSSESTVSRIRTEHFPLTLESARPSHTSQYLCASSERRGMGEKLFFGSGTQLSVL.

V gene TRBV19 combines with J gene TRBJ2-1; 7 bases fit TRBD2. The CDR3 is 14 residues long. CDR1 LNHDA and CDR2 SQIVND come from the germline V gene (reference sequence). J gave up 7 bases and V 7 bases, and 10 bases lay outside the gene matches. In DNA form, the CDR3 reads TGTGCCAGTACCATGCTTGGGACTACGAATGAGCAGTTCTTC. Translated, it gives CASTMLGTTNEQFF. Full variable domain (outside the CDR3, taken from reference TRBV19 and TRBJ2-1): DGGITQSPKYLFRKEGQNVTLSCEQNLNHDAMYWYRQDPGQGLRLIYYSQIVNDFQKGDIAEGYSVSREKKESFPLTVTSAQKNPTAFYLCASTMLGTTNEQFFGPGTRLTVL.

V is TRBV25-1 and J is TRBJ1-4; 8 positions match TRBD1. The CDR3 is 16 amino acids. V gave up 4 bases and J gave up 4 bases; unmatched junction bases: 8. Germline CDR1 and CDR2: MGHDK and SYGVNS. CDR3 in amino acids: CASSATTGENNEKLFF. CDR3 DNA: TGTGCCAGCAGTGCCACGACAGGGGAAAATAATGAAAAACTGTTTTTT.

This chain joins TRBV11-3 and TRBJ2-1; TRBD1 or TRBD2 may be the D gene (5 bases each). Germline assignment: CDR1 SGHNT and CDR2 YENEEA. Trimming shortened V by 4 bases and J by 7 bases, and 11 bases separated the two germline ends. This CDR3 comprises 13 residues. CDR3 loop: CASSSGTTNEQFF. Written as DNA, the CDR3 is TGTGCCAGCAGCTCCGGGACGACTAATGAGCAGTTCTTC.